This TCR beta chain came from a study of cytomegalovirus exposure and HLA in healthy donors. General observations from the study: Later examination showed HLA-associated TCR beta chains had greater clonal expansion than equally common others.

The primer mix had 60 Vbeta and 13 Jbeta primers. This table comes from immunoSEQ multiplex PCR, and its TCRdb copy is limited to in-frame clones, with some not included. The clone table shows around 140,000 clones, with the ten largest holding 0.85% to 1%. The V gene's germline CDR1 is GTSNPN and CDR2 SVGIG (reference sequence). The V end lost 7 bases, the J end lost 6 bases, and 19 bases lay between the germline ends. The CDR3 is 14 residues long. On this clone: Its antigen is unknown.

This receptor was taken from a male donor in good health and CMV-seronegative. The chain links TRBV30 to TRBJ2-4; a weak D match, TRBD2 (6 bases). The sequenced sample was PBMCs. The CDR3 here is CAFTPRENRNIQYF. The CDR3 nucleotides are TGTGCCTTTACCCCCCGGGAGAACCGAAACATTCAGTACTTC.